The T cell receptor beta chain described here comes from a study of cytomegalovirus exposure and HLA in healthy donors. Points on this clone: Its antigen is still unknown.

A multiplex PCR was run with 60 Vbeta primers and 13 Jbeta primers. Clones were read by immunoSEQ multiplex PCR, and TCRdb kept only the in-frame ones, dropping some. The table includes around 150,000 clones, roughly three quarters detected once. Germline CDR1 is SGDLS and CDR2 is YYNGEE. V was clipped by 6 bases and J by 2 bases, with 19 bases between them. The CDR3 is 16 amino acids. Study results and caveats: The study dropped some indistinguishable V segments, TRBV6-2 and TRBV6-3 among them.

The chain combines TRBV9 with TRBJ2-3; D perhaps matches TRBD2 (5 bases). The sequence came from a young man in good health and CMV-seropositive. Sample: PBMCs. CDR3 DNA: TGTGCCAGCAACCCAGCCGGGATCCGTTACACAGATACGCAGTATTTT. It encodes CASNPAGIRYTDTQYF.